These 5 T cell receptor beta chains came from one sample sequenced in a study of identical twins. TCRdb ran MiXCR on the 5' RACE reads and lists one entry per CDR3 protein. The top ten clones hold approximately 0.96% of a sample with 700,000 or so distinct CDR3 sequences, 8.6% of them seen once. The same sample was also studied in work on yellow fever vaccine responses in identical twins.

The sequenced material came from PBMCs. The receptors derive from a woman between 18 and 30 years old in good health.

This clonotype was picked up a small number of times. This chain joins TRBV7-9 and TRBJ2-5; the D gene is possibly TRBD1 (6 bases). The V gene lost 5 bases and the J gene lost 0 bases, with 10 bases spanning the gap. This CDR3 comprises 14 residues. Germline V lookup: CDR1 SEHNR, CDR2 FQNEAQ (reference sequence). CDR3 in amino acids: CASSDRDNQETQYF. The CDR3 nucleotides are TGTGCCAGCAGCGACCGGGACAACCAAGAGACCCAGTACTTC.

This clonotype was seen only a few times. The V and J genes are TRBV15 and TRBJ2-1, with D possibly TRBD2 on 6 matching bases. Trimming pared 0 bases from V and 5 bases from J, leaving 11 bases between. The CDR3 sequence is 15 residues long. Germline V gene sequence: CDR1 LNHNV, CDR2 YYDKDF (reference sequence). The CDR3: CATSRELLANNEQFF. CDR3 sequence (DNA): TGTGCCACCAGCAGAGAGTTACTAGCCAACAATGAGCAGTTCTTC.

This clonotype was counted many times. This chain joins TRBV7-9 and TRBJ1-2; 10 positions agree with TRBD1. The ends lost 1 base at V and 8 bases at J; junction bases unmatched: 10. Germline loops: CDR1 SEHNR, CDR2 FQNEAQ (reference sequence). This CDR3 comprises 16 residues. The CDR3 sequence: CASSLEGTGDIGGYTF. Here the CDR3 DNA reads TGTGCCAGCAGCTTAGAGGGGACAGGGGATATCGGCGGCTACACCTTC.

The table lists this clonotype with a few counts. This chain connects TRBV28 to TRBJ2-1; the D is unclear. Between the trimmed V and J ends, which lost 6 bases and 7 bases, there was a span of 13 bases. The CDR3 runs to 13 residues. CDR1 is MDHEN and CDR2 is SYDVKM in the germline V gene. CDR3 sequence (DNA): TGTGCCAGCAGCTCCCACGTGGGGAATGAGCAGTTCTTC. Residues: CASSSHVGNEQFF.

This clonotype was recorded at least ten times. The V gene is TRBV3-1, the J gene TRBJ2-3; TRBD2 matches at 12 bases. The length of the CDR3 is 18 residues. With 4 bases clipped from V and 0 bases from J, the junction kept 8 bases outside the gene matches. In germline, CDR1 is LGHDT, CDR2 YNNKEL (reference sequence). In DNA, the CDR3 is TGTGCCAGCAGCCCCCAAGGACTAGCGGGGACAAGCACAGATACGCAGTATTTT. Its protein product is CASSPQGLAGTSTDTQYF.